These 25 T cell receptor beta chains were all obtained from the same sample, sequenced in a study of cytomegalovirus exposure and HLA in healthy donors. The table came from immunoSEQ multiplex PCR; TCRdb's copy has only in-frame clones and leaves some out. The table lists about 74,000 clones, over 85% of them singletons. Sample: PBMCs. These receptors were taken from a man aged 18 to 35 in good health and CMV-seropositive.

CDR3 loop: CASSLYKTIQEGTGELFF. DNA for the CDR3: TGTGCCAGCAGCTTATACAAGACGATTCAGGAAGGCACCGGGGAGCTGTTTTTT. The V gene is TRBV7-6, the J gene TRBJ2-2; no definite D call. CDR3 length equals 18 residues. V lost 2 bases and J 4 bases, leaving 20 bases between the germline ends. Germline-derived CDR1 and CDR2 are SGHVS and FNYEAQ. The full variable domain, in which reference TRBV7-6 and TRBJ2-2 provide the parts outside the CDR3, is GAGVSQSPRYKVTKRGQDVALRCDPISGHVSLYWYRQALGQGPEFLTYFNYEAQQDKSGLPNDRFSAERPEGSISTLTIQRTEQRDSAMYRCASSLYKTIQEGTGELFFGEGSRLTVL.

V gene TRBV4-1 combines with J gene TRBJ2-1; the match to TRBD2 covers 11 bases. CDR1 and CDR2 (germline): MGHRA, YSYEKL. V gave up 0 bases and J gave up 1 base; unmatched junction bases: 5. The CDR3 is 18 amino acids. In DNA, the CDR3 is TGCGCCAGCAGCCAAGACGCTAGCGGGAGGAATTCCTACAATGAGCAGTTCTTC. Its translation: CASSQDASGRNSYNEQFF.

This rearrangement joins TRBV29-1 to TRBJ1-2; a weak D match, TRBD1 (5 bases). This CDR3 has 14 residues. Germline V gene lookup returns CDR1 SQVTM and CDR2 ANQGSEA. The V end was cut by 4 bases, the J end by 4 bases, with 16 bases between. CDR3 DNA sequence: TGCAGCGTTGTGGTTGGGGGGACCTCCTATGGCTACACCTTC. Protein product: CSVVVGGTSYGYTF.

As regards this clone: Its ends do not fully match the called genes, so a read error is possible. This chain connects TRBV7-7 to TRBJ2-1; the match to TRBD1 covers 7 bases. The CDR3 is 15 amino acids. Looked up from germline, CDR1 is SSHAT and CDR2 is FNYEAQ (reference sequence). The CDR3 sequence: CASSLDGTDYNEQFF. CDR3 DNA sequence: TGTGCTAGCAGCTTGGACGGGACAGACTACAATGAGCAGTTCTTC.

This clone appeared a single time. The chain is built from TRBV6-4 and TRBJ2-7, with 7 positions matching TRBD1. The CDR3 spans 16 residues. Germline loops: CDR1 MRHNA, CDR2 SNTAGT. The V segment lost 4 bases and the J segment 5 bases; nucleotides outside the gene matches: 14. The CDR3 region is CASSGGRDSYSHEQYF. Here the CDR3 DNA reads TGTGCCAGCAGTGGAGGCCGGGACAGTTATTCCCACGAGCAGTACTTC.

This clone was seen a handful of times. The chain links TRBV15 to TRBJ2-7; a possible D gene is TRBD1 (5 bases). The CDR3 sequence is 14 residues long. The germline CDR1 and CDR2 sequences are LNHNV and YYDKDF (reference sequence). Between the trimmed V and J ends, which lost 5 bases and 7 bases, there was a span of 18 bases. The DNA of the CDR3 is TGTGCCACCAGCCGCGGTCAGGGATCAAGAGAGCAGTACTTC. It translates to CATSRGQGSREQYF.

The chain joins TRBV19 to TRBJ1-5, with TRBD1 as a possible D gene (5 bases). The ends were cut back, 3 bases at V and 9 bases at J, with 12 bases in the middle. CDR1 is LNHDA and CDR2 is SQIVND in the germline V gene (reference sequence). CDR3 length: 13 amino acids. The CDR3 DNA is TGTGCCAGTAGTATGGGCGGGGCCGGGCCCCAGCATTTT. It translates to CASSMGGAGPQHF.

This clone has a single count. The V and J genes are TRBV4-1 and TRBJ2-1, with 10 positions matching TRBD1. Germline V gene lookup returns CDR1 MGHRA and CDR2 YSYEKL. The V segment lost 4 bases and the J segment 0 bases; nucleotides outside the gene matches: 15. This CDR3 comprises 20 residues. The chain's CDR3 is CASSRTGGTLLLSSYNEQFF. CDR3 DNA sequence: TGCGCCAGCAGCCGGACAGGGGGTACTCTATTATTGAGCTCCTACAATGAGCAGTTCTTC.

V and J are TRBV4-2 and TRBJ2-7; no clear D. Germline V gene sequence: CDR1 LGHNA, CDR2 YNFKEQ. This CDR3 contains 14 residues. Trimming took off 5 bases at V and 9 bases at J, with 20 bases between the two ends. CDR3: CASSFYSSNPGQYF. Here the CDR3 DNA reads TGTGCCAGCAGCTTCTATAGCTCCAACCCGGGGCAGTACTTC.

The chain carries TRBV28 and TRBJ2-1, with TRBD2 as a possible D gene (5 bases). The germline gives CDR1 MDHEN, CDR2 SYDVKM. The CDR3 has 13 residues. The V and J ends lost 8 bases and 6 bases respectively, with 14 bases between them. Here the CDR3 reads CASLGDGGNEQFF. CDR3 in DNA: TGTGCCAGCCTCGGGGATGGCGGCAATGAGCAGTTCTTC.

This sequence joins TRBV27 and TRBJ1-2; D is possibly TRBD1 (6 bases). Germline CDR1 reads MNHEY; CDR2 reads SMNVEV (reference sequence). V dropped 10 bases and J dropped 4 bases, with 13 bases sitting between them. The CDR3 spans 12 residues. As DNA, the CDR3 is TGTGCCACCCGGACAGCGCCCTATGGCTACACCTTC. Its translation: CATRTAPYGYTF.

The CDR3 reads CASSLRGIAYEQYF. The CDR3 DNA is TGTGCCAGCAGTTTAAGGGGTATCGCCTACGAGCAGTACTTC. The rearrangement uses TRBV28 and TRBJ2-7; possible D gene TRBD1, 5 bases. In germline, CDR1 is MDHEN, CDR2 SYDVKM. The CDR3 consists of 14 residues. V gave up 2 bases and J gave up 2 bases, with 10 bases separating them. Together with reference TRBV28 and TRBJ2-7, the CDR3 gives the full variable domain: DVKVTQSSRYLVKRTGEKVFLECVQDMDHENMFWYRQDPGLGLRLIYFSYDVKMKEKGDIPEGYSVSREKKERFSLILESASTNQTSMYLCASSLRGIAYEQYFGPGTRLTVT.

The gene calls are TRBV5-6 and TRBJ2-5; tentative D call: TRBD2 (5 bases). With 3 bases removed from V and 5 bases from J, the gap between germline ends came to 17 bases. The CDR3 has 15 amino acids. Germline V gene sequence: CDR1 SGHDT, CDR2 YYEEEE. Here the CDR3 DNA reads TGTGCCAGCAGCTCTTCCCAGCAGTCGGGGGAGACCCAGTACTTC. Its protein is CASSSSQQSGETQYF.

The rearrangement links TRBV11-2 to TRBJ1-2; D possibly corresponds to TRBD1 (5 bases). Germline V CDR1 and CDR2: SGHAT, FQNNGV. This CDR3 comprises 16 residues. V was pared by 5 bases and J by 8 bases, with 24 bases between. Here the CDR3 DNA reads TGTGCCAGCAGCCGGGCTGGGCTTCAGGGATTAGGAGGCTACACCTTC. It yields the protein CASSRAGLQGLGGYTF.

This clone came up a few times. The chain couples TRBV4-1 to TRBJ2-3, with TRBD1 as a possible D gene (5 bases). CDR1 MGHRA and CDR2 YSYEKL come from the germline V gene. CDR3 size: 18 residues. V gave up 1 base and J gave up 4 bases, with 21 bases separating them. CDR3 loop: CASSQGSRTIQAADTQYF. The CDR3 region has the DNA TGCGCCAGCAGCCAAGGGTCACGGACAATCCAGGCAGCAGATACGCAGTATTTT.

Here the CDR3 reads CAWSVLGKGLEQFF. Written as DNA, the CDR3 is TGTGCCTGGAGTGTACTTGGTAAGGGGCTTGAGCAGTTCTTC. The genes are TRBV30 and TRBJ2-1, with D possibly TRBD1 on 5 matching bases. The germline CDR1 and CDR2 sequences are GTSNPN and SVGIG (reference sequence). V was clipped by 0 bases and J by 9 bases, with 15 bases between them. The CDR3 is made up of 14 amino acids.

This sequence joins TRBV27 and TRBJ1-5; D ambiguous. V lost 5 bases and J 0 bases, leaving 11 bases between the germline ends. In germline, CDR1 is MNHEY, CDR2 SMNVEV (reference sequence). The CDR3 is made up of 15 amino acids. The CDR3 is CASSGRLGSNQPQHF. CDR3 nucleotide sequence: TGTGCCAGCAGTGGGCGACTAGGTAGCAATCAGCCCCAGCATTTT.

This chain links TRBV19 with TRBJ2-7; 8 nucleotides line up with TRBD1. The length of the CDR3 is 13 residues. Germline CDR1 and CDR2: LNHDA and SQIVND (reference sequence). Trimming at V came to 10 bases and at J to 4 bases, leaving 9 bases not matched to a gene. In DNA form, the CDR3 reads TGTGCCACCGATCCCGGGACAGGTTACGAGCAGTACTTC. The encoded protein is CATDPGTGYEQYF.

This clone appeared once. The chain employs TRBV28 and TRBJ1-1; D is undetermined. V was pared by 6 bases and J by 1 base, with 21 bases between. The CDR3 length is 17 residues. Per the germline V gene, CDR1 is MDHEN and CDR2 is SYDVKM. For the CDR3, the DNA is TGTGCCAGCAGCCCCGCTGGCGGCCCCCGGGGGAACACTGAAGCTTTCTTT. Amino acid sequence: CASSPAGGPRGNTEAFF.

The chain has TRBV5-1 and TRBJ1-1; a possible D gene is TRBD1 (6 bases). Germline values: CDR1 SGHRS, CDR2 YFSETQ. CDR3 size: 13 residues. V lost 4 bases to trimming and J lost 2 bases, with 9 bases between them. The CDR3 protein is CASSGRGNTEAFF. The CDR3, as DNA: TGCGCCAGCAGCGGCAGGGGAAACACTGAAGCTTTCTTT.

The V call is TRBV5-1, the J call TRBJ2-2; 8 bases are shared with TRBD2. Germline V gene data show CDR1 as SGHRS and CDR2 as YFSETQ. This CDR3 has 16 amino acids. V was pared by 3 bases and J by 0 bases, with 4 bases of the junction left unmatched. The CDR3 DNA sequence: TGCGCCAGCAGCTCGACACTAGCGGCGAACACCGGGGAGCTGTTTTTT. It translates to CASSSTLAANTGELFF.

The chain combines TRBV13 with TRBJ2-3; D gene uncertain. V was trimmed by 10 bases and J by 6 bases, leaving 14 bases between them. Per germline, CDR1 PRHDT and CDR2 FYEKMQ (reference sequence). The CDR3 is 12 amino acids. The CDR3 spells CATVGGADTQYF. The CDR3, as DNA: TGTGCCACCGTCGGCGGAGCGGATACGCAGTATTTT.

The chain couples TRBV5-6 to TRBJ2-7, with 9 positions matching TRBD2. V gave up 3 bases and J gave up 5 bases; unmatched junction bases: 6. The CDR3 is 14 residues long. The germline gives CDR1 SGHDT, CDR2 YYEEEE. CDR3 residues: CASSWREGINEQYF. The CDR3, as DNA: TGTGCCAGCAGCTGGCGGGAGGGTATAAACGAGCAGTACTTC.

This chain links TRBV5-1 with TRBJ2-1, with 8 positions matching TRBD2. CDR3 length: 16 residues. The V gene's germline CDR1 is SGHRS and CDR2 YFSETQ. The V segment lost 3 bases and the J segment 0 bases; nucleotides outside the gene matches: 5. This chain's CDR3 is CASSSYSGSSYNEQFF. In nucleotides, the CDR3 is TGCGCCAGCAGCTCGTACAGCGGGAGCTCCTACAATGAGCAGTTCTTC.

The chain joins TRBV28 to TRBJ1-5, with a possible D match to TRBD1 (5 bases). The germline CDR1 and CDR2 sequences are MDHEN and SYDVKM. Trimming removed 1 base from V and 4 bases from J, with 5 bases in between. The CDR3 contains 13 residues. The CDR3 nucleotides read TGTGCCAGCAGTTTATCAGGGAATCAGCCCCAGCATTTT. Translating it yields CASSLSGNQPQHF.